This passage covers 10 T cell receptor beta chains from one sample sequenced in a study of T cells in narcolepsy. Sequencing was performed with immunoSEQ multiplex PCR; in TCRdb, only in-frame clones are kept and a portion is missing. The data contain around 35,000 clones, around 83% of them seen just once; the ten biggest clones take up roughly 2.5%. Sequencing input: CD45RA- memory CD4+ T cells from PBMCs. The receptors come from a human donor with narcolepsy.

J is TRBJ2-2 and V is TRBV11-3; unclear D gene. This CDR3 contains 14 residues. Germline loops: CDR1 SGHNT, CDR2 YENEEA. The V and J ends lost 4 bases and 4 bases respectively, with 10 bases between them. CDR3 nucleotide sequence: TGTGCCAGCAGCTCCGGAGATACCACCGGGGAGCTGTTTTTT. As protein: CASSSGDTTGELFF.

The rearrangement uses TRBV28 and TRBJ1-1; D gene ambiguous. Germline loops: CDR1 MDHEN, CDR2 SYDVKM. Trimming took 4 bases from V and 3 from J, leaving 9 bases between them. The CDR3 extends over 13 amino acids. The CDR3 DNA reads as TGTGCCAGCAGTTCCCCTGGGTACACTGAAGCTTTCTTT. It codes for CASSSPGYTEAFF.

This clone was picked up a small number of times. The CDR3 reads CASSLGQRVEQYF. The CDR3 DNA is TGCGCCAGCAGCTTGGGGCAGCGAGTCGAGCAGTACTTC. The V and J genes are TRBV5-1 and TRBJ2-7; D unresolved. The germline V gene encodes CDR1 SGHRS and CDR2 YFSETQ. The V and J ends lost 0 bases and 6 bases respectively, with 10 bases between them. There are 13 residues in the CDR3.

In this sample, this clone turned up once. The CDR3 spells CASSPAGGGAYNEQFF. The CDR3 region has the DNA TGTGCCAGCAGCCCAGCGGGCGGGGGGGCATACAATGAGCAGTTCTTC. The chain recombines TRBV7-8 with TRBJ2-1; 9 bases are shared with TRBD2. The junction had 9 bases not matched to a gene; V was cut back by 5 bases and J by 4 bases. Per the germline V gene, CDR1 is SGHVS and CDR2 is FQNEAQ. The CDR3 loop spans 16 amino acids.

V gene TRBV28 combines with J gene TRBJ1-1; unclear D gene. CDR3 length: 15 residues. CDR1 and CDR2 from the germline V gene are MDHEN and SYDVKM. V lost 3 bases, J lost 10 bases, and 21 bases lay in between. The CDR3: CASSFVHLDGLGAFF. The CDR3 DNA is TGTGCCAGCAGTTTTGTCCACCTTGATGGGTTGGGAGCTTTCTTT.

This chain joins TRBV6-1 and TRBJ2-4; 9 nucleotides line up with TRBD1. The CDR3 contains 15 residues. Germline CDR1 and CDR2: MNHNS and SASEGT. The V gene end was trimmed by 5 bases and the J gene end by 6 bases; junction bases not matched to a gene: 8. CDR3 amino acids: CASSSGQGGRNIQYF. The CDR3 nucleotides are TGTGCCAGCAGTTCGGGACAGGGAGGCAGAAACATTCAGTACTTC.

The chain is built from TRBV19 and TRBJ2-5; 10 bases line up with TRBD2. The ends lost 4 bases at V and 3 bases at J; junction bases unmatched: 5. CDR1 is LNHDA and CDR2 is SQIVND in the germline V gene (reference sequence). This CDR3 comprises 15 residues. The DNA of the CDR3 is TGTGCCAGTAGTACTCTAGCGGGAGTCAAAGAGACCCAGTACTTC. Its protein is CASSTLAGVKETQYF.

Here the CDR3 reads CASSYRDRGFTGELFF. The CDR3 DNA reads as TGTGCCAGCAGCTACCGGGACAGGGGGTTCACCGGGGAGCTGTTTTTT. This chain connects TRBV7-2 to TRBJ2-2; 11 positions agree with TRBD1. Germline CDR1 and CDR2: SGHTA and FQGNSA. V was pared by 4 bases and J by 4 bases, with 5 bases of the junction left unmatched. The CDR3 is made up of 16 amino acids.

The V and J genes are TRBV18 and TRBJ2-1; the D call may be TRBD1 or TRBD2 (6 bases each). Germline V gene sequence: CDR1 KGHSH, CDR2 LQKENI. CDR3 length equals 14 residues. Trimming took off 4 bases at V and 12 bases at J, with 19 bases between the two ends. CDR3 nucleotide sequence: TGTGCCAGCTCACGATCGGGGGCGTGGTCATCGCAGTTCTTC. Its translation is CASSRSGAWSSQFF.

This clone came up once. The genes are TRBV11-1 and TRBJ2-5; maybe TRBD2 (6 bases). This CDR3 region has 15 residues. CDR1 and CDR2 (germline): SGHAT, FQDESV (reference sequence). V was pared by 1 base and J by 2 bases, with 11 bases between. In DNA form, the CDR3 reads TGTGCCAGCAGCTTAGGGGACGCGGGACAAGAGACCCAGTACTTC. Translated, it gives CASSLGDAGQETQYF.